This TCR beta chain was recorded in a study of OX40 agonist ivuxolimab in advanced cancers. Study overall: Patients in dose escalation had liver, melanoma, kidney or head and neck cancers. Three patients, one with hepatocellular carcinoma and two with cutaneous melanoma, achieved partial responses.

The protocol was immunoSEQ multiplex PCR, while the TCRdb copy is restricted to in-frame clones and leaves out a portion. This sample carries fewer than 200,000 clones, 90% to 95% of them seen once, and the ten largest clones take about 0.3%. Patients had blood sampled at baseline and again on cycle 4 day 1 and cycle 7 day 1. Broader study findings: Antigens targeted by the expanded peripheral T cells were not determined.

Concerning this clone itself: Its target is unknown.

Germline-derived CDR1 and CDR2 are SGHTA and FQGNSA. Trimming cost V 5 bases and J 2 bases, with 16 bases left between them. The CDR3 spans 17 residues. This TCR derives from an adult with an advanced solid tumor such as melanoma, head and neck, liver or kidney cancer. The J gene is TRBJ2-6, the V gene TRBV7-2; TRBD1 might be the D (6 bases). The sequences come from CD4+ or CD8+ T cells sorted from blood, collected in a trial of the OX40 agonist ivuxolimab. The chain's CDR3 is CASSPSSNRAGANVLTF. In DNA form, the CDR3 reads TGTGCCAGCAGCCCTTCCAGTAACAGGGCTGGGGCCAACGTCCTGACTTTC.